This note documents a single TCR beta chain sequence. The target antigen is unknown. Donors likely had unrecorded immune exposures despite being nominally healthy when sampled. The sample is drawn from a study of cytomegalovirus exposure and HLA in healthy donors. Turning to the study itself: Of all 400 or so donors who were genotyped, 75% to 90% belonged to the Caucasian-associated ancestry cluster. Study-wide results and limits: A prior analysis recorded that most TCR beta V segments were productive about 87% or about 30% of the time. TCR beta sequences reportedly predicted most subjects' HLA-A and HLA-B alleles accurately.

This PCR relied on a set of 60 Vbeta primers and 13 Jbeta primers. TCRdb's table, derived via immunoSEQ multiplex PCR, lists solely in-frame clones and lacks some. The data contain more than 15,000 clones, 70% to 80% of them seen just once; the ten biggest clones take up less than 4.5%. The clonotype was recovered from a man in his late teens or twenties in good health and CMV-seronegative. The sequencing sample was made of PBMCs.

The CDR3 nucleotides are TGCAGCGTTGACCACGGGACAGGGGTTGATGGCTACACCTTC. Translation gives CSVDHGTGVDGYTF. This sequence joins TRBV29-1 and TRBJ1-2; 10 nucleotides align to TRBD1. Unmatched junction bases numbered 7, after V lost 3 bases and J lost 6 bases. CDR3 size: 14 residues. CDR1 and CDR2 from the germline V gene are SQVTM and ANQGSEA.